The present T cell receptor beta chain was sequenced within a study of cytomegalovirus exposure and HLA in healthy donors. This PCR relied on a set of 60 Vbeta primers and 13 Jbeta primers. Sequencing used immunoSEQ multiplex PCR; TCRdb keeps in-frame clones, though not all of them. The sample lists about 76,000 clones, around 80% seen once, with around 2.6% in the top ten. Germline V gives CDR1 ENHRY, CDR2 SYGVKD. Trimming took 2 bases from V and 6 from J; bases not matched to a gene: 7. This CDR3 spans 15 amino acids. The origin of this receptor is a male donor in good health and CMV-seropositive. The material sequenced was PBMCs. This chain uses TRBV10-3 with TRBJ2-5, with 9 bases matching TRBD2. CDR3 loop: CAISEASGIVQTQYF. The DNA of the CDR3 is TGTGCCATCAGTGAGGCTAGCGGGATAGTCCAGACCCAGTACTTC.